This entry is about one T cell receptor beta chain. The CDR3 totals 12 residues. CDR1 and CDR2 from the germline V gene are SQVTM and ANQGSEA. V lost 5 bases, J lost 5 bases, and 13 bases lay in between. Everyone who took part was roughly 18 to 95 years old, and they came from about two dozen US areas. Generated by immunoSEQ multiplex PCR, the TCRdb table keeps only in-frame clones and is missing some. The sample holds about 140,000 clones, 65% to 85% seen once. These data originate in a study of blood T cell repertoires in COVID-19. On the study more broadly: COVID-19 samples from acute and convalescent phases originated in the United States, Italy and Spain.

Sequencing input: PBMCs or T cells enriched from blood (not recorded which). This receptor was taken from a man in his sixties or seventies who had been exposed to COVID-19. The chain couples TRBV29-1 to TRBJ2-7; a weak D match, TRBD2 (7 bases). CDR3 coding DNA: TGCAGCGTTCTTTCGGGGGGCGACGAGCAGTACTTC. It yields the protein CSVLSGGDEQYF.